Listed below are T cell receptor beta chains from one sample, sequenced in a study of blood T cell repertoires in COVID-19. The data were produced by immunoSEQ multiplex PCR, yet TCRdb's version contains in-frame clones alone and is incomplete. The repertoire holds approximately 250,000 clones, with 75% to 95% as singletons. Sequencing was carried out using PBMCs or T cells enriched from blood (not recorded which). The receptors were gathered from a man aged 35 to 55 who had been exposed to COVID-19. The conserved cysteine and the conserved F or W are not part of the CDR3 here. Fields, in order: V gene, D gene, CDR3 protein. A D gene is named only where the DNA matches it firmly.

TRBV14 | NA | ASSQDVGGSSTGELF
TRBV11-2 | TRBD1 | ASSSPGTGKGNEQF
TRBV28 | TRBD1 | ASSSQRQGSYEQY
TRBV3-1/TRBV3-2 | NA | ASSQANNEQF
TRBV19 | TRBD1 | ASSPDREGRGKEKLF
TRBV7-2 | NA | ASSLVYEQF
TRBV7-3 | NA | ASSLTSASRTYEQY
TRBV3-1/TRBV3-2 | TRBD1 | ASISTGAANTEAF
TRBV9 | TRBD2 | ASSGTSGLNTGELF
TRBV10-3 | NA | AISDPTGDYGYT
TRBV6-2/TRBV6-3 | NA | ASSWGQNTEAF
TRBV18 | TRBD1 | ASSPPFYRGNGANVLT
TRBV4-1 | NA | ASSQDRETQY
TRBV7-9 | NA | ASSPGGAANEKLF
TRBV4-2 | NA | ASSQALSDPPNYGYT
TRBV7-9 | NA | ASSLAPGIWRSEKLF
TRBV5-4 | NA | ASSLDFFAYEQY
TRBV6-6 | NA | ASSTRQGGSYGYT
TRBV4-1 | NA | ASSRQSTDTQY
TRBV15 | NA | ATSRYRHDGEAYNEQF
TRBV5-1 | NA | ASSLLGGEGYT
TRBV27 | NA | ASSLGGLREQY
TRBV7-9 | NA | ASSPTPSYEQY
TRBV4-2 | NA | ASSQGGGGNEQF
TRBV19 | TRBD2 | ASSQLAGDHEQY
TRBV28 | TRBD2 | ASSPTSWNTGELF
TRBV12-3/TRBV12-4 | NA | ASTSGRPYEQY
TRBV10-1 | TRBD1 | ASTEDRAGPQY
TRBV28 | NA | ASSLVDIANTGELF
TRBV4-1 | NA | ASSQGPSSRLF
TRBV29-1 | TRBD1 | SVRTGASSGNTIY
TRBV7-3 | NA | ASSLTTRHEQY
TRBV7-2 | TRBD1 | ASSSDRESPLH
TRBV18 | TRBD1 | ASSSPGQGVEEQF
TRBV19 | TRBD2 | ASSSLAGSSHDEQY
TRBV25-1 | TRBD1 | ASRTPGQGQTGELF
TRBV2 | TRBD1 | ASKYVRGIYEQY
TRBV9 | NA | ASSTFGVEATYNEQF
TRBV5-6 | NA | ASSDQFNSYEQY
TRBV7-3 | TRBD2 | ASSLREIDTQY
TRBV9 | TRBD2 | ASSVGAGVYEQY
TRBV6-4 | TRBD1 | ASSEGQPFTGELF
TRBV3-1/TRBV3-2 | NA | ASSQKGRTDTQY
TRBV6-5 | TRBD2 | ASSPSSGPTDTQY
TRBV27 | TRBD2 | ASSSTSVPAKETQY
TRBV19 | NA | ASSISDGSYEQY
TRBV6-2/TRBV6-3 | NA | ASSVLNRDNYGYT
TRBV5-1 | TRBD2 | ACLPGLAGVGDNEQF
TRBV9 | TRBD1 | ASSVAGTGLGEQY
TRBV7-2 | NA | ASSLGGGDGNTEAF
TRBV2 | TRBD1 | ASSGRTGNTGELF